This is a list of T cell receptor beta chains from one sample in a study of blood T cells in healthy people across ages. TCRdb reprocessed the 5' RACE reads via MiXCR and lists one record per CDR3 protein. The sample includes about 620,000 distinct CDR3 sequences, 52% of them seen just once. Sequenced material: blood. The receptor set was obtained from a woman over 75 in good health. Each CDR3 is given with its conserved first and last residue. A D gene is named only where the DNA matches it firmly. Size is stated for part of the rows, as once, few or many counts, or as a class when the clone is expanded.

D: -
J: TRBJ2-3
V: TRBV5-6
size: -
DNA: TGTGCCAGCAGCATTGACAGGGATACGCAGTATTTT
CDR3: CASSIDRDTQYF

D: -
J: TRBJ1-1
V: TRBV18
size: -
DNA: TGTGCCAGCTCGCAGACTTTTTCCACTGAAGCTTTCTTT
CDR3: CASSQTFSTEAFF

D: -
J: TRBJ1-1
V: TRBV28
size: -
DNA: TGTGCCAGCCCCCCCTCGGCCCACAAGGGCACTGAAGCTTTCTTT
CDR3: CASPPSAHKGTEAFF

D: -
J: TRBJ2-3
V: TRBV7-2
size: -
DNA: TGTGCCAGCAGCATTCGGGAGAGAAGGTCAGATACGCAGTATTTT
CDR3: CASSIRERRSDTQYF

D: -
J: TRBJ1-6
V: TRBV14
size: -
DNA: TGTGCCAGCAGCCAACCTCCGACGTGGACCAGTACCCTCCACTTT
CDR3: CASSQPPTWTSTLHF

D: TRBD1
J: TRBJ1-2
V: TRBV10-3
size: many
DNA: TGTGCCATCAGTGAGAAGGAGGGGGACAGCAACTATGGCTACACCTTC
CDR3: CAISEKEGDSNYGYTF

D: -
J: TRBJ2-7
V: TRBV29-1
size: few
DNA: TGCAGCGCCCGGAGCGGGCTGGGGTACGAGCAGTACTTC
CDR3: CSARSGLGYEQYF

D: -
J: TRBJ1-2
V: TRBV4-2
size: -
DNA: TGTACCAGCAGCCGATCTGGGACCGAGATTGGGTATGGCTACACCTTC
CDR3: CTSSRSGTEIGYGYTF

D: -
J: TRBJ1-1
V: TRBV29-1
size: -
DNA: TGCAGCGTTGAAGATCGGGGGGGCGGTCAGGACACTGAAGCTTTCTTT
CDR3: CSVEDRGGGQDTEAFF

D: TRBD2
J: TRBJ2-1
V: TRBV11-1
size: many
DNA: TGTGCCAGCACCACAGCGGGGACTCCCTACAATGAGCAGTTCTTC
CDR3: CASTTAGTPYNEQFF

D: TRBD2
J: TRBJ2-7
V: TRBV11-2
size: -
DNA: TGTGCCAGCAGCTTAGTACCAGCGGGGGTCTCCTACGAGCAGTACTTC
CDR3: CASSLVPAGVSYEQYF

D: -
J: TRBJ2-5
V: TRBV20-1
size: many
DNA: TGCAGTGCTAGGAAAGACAAACAAGAGACCCAGTACTTC
CDR3: CSARKDKQETQYF

D: -
J: TRBJ1-4
V: TRBV28
size: -
DNA: TGTGCCAGCAGTTTAATTACCACGAGGGTCTTACGTGAAAAACTGTTTTTT
CDR3: CASSLITTRVLREKLFF

D: -
J: TRBJ2-1
V: TRBV5-1
size: -
DNA: TGCGCCAGCAACTTGATGGACGCAGGAGGGCGCAATGAGCAGTTCTTC
CDR3: CASNLMDAGGRNEQFF

D: TRBD2
J: TRBJ2-7
V: TRBV4-3
size: -
DNA: TGCGCCAGCAGCCAAGGAGTGACTAGCGGGAGACAGTACTTC
CDR3: CASSQGVTSGRQYF

D: -
J: TRBJ1-1
V: TRBV9
size: -
DNA: TGTACCAGCAGCGTAGGGATCGGGGGCCGGACTGAAGCTTTCTTT
CDR3: CTSSVGIGGRTEAFF